Given below is one T cell receptor (beta chain) in context. What it recognizes is unknown. This specimen belongs to a study of cytomegalovirus exposure and HLA in healthy donors. Study-wide results and limits: Associated with HLA alleles at 0.05 false discovery rate in a later analysis were some 18,000 TCR beta sequences. CMV antigen specificity was confirmed in vitro for a few CMV-associated chains. DRB1 showed the most TCR associations and HLA-C the fewest in a later analysis, as rates varied by HLA locus. A later analysis reportedly found that, within productive TCRs, an Asian-associated ancestry cluster had fewer N-insertions than the mean observed across the roughly 670 donors.

In the PCR, 60 Vbeta and 13 Jbeta primers were used. TCRdb's table, derived via immunoSEQ multiplex PCR, lists solely in-frame clones and lacks some. Of more than 65,000 clones in the sample, roughly 80% are singletons; the top ten hold around 21%. V lost 4 bases, J lost 5 bases, and 11 bases lay in between. This CDR3 is 13 amino acids long. Germline CDR1 SNHLY, CDR2 FYNNEI. The material sequenced was PBMCs. This chain joins TRBV2 and TRBJ2-5; D possibly corresponds to TRBD2 (6 bases). This clonotype was sampled from a woman between 40 and 50 years old in good health and CMV-seropositive. CDR3 in DNA: TGTGCCAGCAGTGGGGCAGGGAGGGAGACCCAGTACTTC. The encoded protein is CASSGAGRETQYF. Combining the CDR3 with reference TRBV2 and TRBJ2-5 gives the whole variable domain EPEVTQTPSHQVTQMGQEVILRCVPISNHLYFYWYRQILGQKVEFLVSFYNNEISEKSEIFDDQFSVERPDGSNFTLKIRSTKLEDSAMYFCASSGAGRETQYFGPGTRLLVL.